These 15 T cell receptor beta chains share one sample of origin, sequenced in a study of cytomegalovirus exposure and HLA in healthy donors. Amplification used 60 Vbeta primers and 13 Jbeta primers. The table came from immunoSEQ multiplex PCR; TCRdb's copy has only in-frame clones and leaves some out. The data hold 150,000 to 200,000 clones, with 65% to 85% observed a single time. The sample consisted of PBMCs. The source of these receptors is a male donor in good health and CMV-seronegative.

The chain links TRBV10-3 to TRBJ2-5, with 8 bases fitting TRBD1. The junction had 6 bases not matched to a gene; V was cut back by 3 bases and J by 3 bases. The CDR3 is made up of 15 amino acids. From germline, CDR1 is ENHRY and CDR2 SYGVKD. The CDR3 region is CAISDTGGWEETQYF. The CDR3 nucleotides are TGTGCCATCAGTGATACAGGGGGGTGGGAAGAGACCCAGTACTTC.

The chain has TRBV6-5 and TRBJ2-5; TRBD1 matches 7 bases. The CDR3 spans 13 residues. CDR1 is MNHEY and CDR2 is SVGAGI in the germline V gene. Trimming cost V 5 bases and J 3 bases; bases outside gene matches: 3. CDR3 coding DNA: TGTGCCAGCAGTAAGACAGGGAAAGAGACCCAGTACTTC. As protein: CASSKTGKETQYF.

CDR3 sequence (DNA): TGCGCCAGCAGTCATGGGACAGGGGGTAGCACCGGGGAGCTGTTTTTT. Protein product: CASSHGTGGSTGELFF. The chain couples TRBV23-1 to TRBJ2-2; 11 positions match TRBD1. TRBV23-1 qualifies as an ORF whose function is uncertain. V was pared by 3 bases and J by 4 bases, with 4 bases of the junction left unmatched. The CDR3 is 16 residues long.

As DNA, the CDR3 is TGTGCCAGCAGAGCTACAGGGGCCTACGAGCAGTACTTC. It is translated as CASRATGAYEQYF. The chain couples TRBV6-5 to TRBJ2-7, with 7 bases identical to TRBD1. V was pared by 6 bases and J by 2 bases, with 4 bases of the junction left unmatched. The CDR3 has 13 residues. Germline assignment: CDR1 MNHEY and CDR2 SVGAGI.

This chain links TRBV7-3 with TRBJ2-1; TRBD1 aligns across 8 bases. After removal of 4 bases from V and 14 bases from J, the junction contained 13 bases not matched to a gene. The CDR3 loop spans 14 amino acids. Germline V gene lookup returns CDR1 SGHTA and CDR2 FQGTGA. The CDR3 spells CASSSSGGQGRKFF. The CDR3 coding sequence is TGTGCCAGCAGCTCATCCGGTGGACAGGGTAGGAAGTTCTTC.

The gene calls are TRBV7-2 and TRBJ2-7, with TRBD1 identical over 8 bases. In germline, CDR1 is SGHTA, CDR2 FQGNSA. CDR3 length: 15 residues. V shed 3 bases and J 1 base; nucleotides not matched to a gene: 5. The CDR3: CASSFRDRGSYEQYF. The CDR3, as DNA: TGTGCCAGCAGCTTCCGCGACAGGGGATCCTACGAGCAGTACTTC.

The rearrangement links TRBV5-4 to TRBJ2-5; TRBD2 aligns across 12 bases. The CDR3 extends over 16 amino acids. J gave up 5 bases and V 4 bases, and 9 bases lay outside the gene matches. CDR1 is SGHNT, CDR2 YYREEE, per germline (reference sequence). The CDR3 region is CASSVTSGSLMETQYF. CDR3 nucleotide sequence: TGTGCCAGCAGCGTGACTAGCGGGAGCTTGATGGAGACCCAGTACTTC. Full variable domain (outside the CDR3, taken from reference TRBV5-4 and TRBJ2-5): ETGVTQSPTHLIKTRGQQVTLRCSSQSGHNTVSWYQQALGQGPQFIFQYYREEENGRGNFPPRFSGLQFPNYSSELNVNALELDDSALYLCASSVTSGSLMETQYFGPGTRLLVL.

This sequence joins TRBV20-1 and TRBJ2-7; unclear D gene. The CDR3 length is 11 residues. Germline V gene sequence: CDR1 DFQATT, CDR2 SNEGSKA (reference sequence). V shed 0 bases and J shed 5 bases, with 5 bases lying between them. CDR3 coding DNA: TGCAGTGCTAGAGATCTCCACGAGCAGTACTTC. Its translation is CSARDLHEQYF.

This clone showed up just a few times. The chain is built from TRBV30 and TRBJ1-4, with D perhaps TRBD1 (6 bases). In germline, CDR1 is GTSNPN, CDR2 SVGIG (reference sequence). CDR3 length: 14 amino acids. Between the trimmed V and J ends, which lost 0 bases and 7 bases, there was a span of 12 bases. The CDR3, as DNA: TGTGCCTGGAGTGTAAAGGGGGTCGGTGAAAAACTGTTTTTT. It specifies CAWSVKGVGEKLFF.

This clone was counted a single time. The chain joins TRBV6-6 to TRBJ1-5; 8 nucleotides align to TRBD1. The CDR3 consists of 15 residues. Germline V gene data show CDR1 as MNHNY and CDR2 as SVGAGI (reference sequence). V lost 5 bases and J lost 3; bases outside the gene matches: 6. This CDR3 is CASSLRQGNNQPQHF. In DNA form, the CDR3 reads TGTGCCAGCAGTCTTCGACAGGGGAACAATCAGCCCCAGCATTTT.

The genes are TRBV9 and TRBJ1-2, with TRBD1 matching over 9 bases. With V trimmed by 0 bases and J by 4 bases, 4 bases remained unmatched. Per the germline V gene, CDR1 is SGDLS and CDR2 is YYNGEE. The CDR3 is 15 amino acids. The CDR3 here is CASSVAAGQGYGYTF. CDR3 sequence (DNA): TGTGCCAGCAGCGTAGCCGCGGGACAGGGCTATGGCTACACCTTC.

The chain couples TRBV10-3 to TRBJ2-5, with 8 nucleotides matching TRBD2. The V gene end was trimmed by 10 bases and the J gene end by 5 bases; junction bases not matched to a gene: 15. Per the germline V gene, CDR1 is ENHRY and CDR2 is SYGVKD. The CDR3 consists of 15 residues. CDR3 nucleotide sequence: TGTGCCAACCGGGGGGGGGAGGCACCTCGGGAGACCCAGTACTTC. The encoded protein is CANRGGEAPRETQYF.

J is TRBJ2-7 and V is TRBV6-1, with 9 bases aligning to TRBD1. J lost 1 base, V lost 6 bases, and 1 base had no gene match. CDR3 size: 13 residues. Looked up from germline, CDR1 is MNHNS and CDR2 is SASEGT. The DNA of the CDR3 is TGTGCCAGCAGGGACAGGGGATCCTACGAGCAGTACTTC. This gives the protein CASRDRGSYEQYF.

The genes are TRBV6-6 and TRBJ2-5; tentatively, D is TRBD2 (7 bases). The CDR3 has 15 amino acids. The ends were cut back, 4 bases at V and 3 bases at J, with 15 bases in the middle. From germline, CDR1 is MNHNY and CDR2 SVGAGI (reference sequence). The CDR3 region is CASSSGRGLKETQYF. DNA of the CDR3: TGTGCCAGCAGTTCGGGGCGGGGGCTCAAAGAGACCCAGTACTTC.

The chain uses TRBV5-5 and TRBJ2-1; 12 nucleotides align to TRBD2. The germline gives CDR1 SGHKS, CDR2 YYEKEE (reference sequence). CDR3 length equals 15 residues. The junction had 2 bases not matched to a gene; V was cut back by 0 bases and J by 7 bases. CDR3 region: CASSLGLAGANEQFF. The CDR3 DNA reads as TGTGCCAGCAGCTTGGGACTAGCGGGAGCTAATGAGCAGTTCTTC.